A selection of T cell receptor beta chains follows, all from one sample in a study of blood T cell repertoires in COVID-19. The assay was immunoSEQ multiplex PCR, and TCRdb's table has in-frame clones only and misses some. The table includes fewer than 130,000 clones, more than 75% detected once. Input material: peripheral blood. The receptors shown here come from a woman aged 50 to 65 with acute or convalescent COVID-19. CDR3s include the opening cysteine and the closing phenylalanine or tryptophan. Each record gives: V gene, J gene, D gene, CDR3 DNA, CDR3 protein. The D gene is left open where the match is weak.

TRBV2	TRBJ2-7	TRBD1	TGTGCCAGCAGCGCTCGGACAGGGGTACGGGAGCAGTACTTC	CASSARTGVREQYF
TRBV19	TRBJ2-7	TRBD1	TGTGCCAGTACCCGAGGACAGGGGGCCCGTGGCGAGCAGTACTTC	CASTRGQGARGEQYF
TRBV30	TRBJ1-2	-	TGTGCCTGGAGTAGACAGGAACCCCTCTATGGCTACACCTTC	CAWSRQEPLYGYTF
TRBV19	TRBJ1-2	TRBD1	TGTGCCAGTAGCTTGGGACAGGCCTATGGCTACACCTTC	CASSLGQAYGYTF
TRBV5-1	TRBJ2-1	TRBD2	TGCGCCAGCAGCTTGAGTCTAGCGGGAGCCTCTGAGCAGTTCTTC	CASSLSLAGASEQFF
TRBV3-1/TRBV3-2	TRBJ2-5	-	TGTGCCAGCAGCCAATTTGCCCTACACCAAGAGACCCAGTACTTC	CASSQFALHQETQYF
TRBV19	TRBJ1-5	TRBD1	TGTGCCAGTAGTATTCGGACAGGTATTCAGCCCCAGCATTTT	CASSIRTGIQPQHF
TRBV28	TRBJ2-4	TRBD2	TGTGCCAGCAGTATTAGCGGGAGGAACATTCAGTACTTC	CASSISGRNIQYF
TRBV20-1	TRBJ2-1	-	TGCAGTGCTAGAGGAGACAATGAGCAGTTCTTC	CSARGDNEQFF
TRBV7-7	TRBJ2-1	-	TGTGCCAGCAGCTTAGGGACAGTCAATGAGCAGTTCTTC	CASSLGTVNEQFF
TRBV6-6	TRBJ1-1	-	TGTGCCAGCTTCCTAGGGGTTGGGAACACTGAAGCTTTCTTT	CASFLGVGNTEAFF
TRBV15	TRBJ2-2	-	TGTGCCACCAGCCAAAGTGGGCCCGGGGAGCTGTTTTTT	CATSQSGPGELFF
TRBV12-5	TRBJ2-2	TRBD2	TGTGCTAGTGGCCTAGCGGGAACGAACACCGGGGAGCTGTTTTTT	CASGLAGTNTGELFF
TRBV9	TRBJ2-7	-	TGTGCCAGCAGCGTTCACGGAGCCGAGCAGTACTTC	CASSVHGAEQYF
TRBV11-2	TRBJ2-3	TRBD2	TGTGCCAGCAGCTTAAGGGGGACTAGCGAACTAGATACGCAGTATTTT	CASSLRGTSELDTQYF
TRBV7-2	TRBJ2-2	TRBD2	TGTGCCAGCAGCTTAGTAGCGGGAGGGAGGACCGGGGAGCTGTTTTTT	CASSLVAGGRTGELFF
TRBV6-5	TRBJ2-1	-	TGTGCCGCCCACGTAGGTAGGGGGAGACAGCATGAGCAGTTCTTC	CAAHVGRGRQHEQFF
TRBV4-2	TRBJ2-3	-	TGTGCCAGCAGCCAAGACGGAGTCTTTACAGATACGCAGTATTTT	CASSQDGVFTDTQYF
TRBV15	TRBJ1-6	-	TGTGCCACCAGCAGAGTGCACAGGGATTCACCCCTCCACTTT	CATSRVHRDSPLHF
TRBV29-1	TRBJ2-1	-	TGCAGCGTTGATTTCGGGCTAGCCGGAAATGAGCAGTTCTTC	CSVDFGLAGNEQFF
TRBV6-6	TRBJ1-1	-	TGTGCCAGCAGTTACTCCTTATTTCAGGGCACTGAAGCTTTCTTT	CASSYSLFQGTEAFF
TRBV23-1	TRBJ2-7	TRBD2	TGCGCCAGCAGTCAGACCGGGACTAGCGGGAGGTCAGCCTACGAGCAGTACTTC	CASSQTGTSGRSAYEQYF
TRBV2	TRBJ2-1	TRBD2	TGTGCCAGCAGCGCTAGCGGGAGCGATCAGAAGCAGTTCTTC	CASSASGSDQKQFF
TRBV7-7	TRBJ2-1	TRBD2	TGTGCCAGCAGCGCCGGACTAGCGTACAATGAGCAGTTCTTC	CASSAGLAYNEQFF
TRBV19	TRBJ1-5	-	TGTGCCAGTACTATACTCCAGGGGAACGGCAATCAGCCCCAGCATTTT	CASTILQGNGNQPQHF
TRBV27	TRBJ1-6	-	TGTGCCAGCAGTCCAAACACAGGGAGCTCACCCCTCCACTTT	CASSPNTGSSPLHF
TRBV6-5	TRBJ1-2	-	TGTGCCAGCAGTTACTCGGGGGGAGGTGGTGGCTACACCTTC	CASSYSGGGGGYTF
TRBV6-5	TRBJ2-5	TRBD2	TGTGCCAGCACCGAAGGTCTTAGGGGAGGGGAGACCCAGTACTTC	CASTEGLRGGETQYF
TRBV7-2	TRBJ2-1	TRBD2	TGTGCCAGCAGCTCCTCGGGGCTAGCGGCCTCCTACAATGAGCAGTTCTTC	CASSSSGLAASYNEQFF